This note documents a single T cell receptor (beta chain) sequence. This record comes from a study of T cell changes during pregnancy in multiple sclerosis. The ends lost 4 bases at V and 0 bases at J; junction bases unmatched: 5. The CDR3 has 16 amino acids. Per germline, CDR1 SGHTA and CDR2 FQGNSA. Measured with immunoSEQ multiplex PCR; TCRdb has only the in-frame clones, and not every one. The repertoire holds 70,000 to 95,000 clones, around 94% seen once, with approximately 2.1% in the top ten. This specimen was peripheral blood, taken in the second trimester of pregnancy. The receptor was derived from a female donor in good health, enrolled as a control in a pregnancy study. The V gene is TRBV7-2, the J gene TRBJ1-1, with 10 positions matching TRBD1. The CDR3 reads CASSSRQGAMNTEAFF. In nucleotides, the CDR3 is TGTGCCAGCAGCTCCCGACAGGGGGCTATGAACACTGAAGCTTTCTTT.